Each of the 27 T cell receptor beta chains below was sequenced from the same sample in a study of blood T cells in healthy people across ages. A second PCR of about 7 to 12 cycles used a sample-barcoded 5' primer and a J-beta primer mix. TCRdb re-called the 5' RACE reads through MiXCR, storing one row per CDR3 protein. Of over 700,000 distinct CDR3 sequences detected, around half appear once; the ten largest clones hold approximately 40%. Sequencing was performed on blood. Source of these receptors: a man older than 75 in good health.

On this clonotype itself: At one end the junction does not follow the germline gene, possibly because of a read error. The chain combines TRBV27 with TRBJ2-4, with D tentatively TRBD1 or TRBD2 (5 bases each). Germline V CDR1 and CDR2: MNHEY, SMNVEV (reference sequence). There are 16 residues in the CDR3. Here the CDR3 DNA reads TGTGCCAGCAGTCCCCTCCGGGGACCTACCAAAGACATTCAGTACTTC. Its protein is CASSPLRGPTKDIQYF.

This sequence joins TRBV7-9 and TRBJ2-7; 10 bases are a match to TRBD2. Unmatched junction bases numbered 17, after V lost 2 bases and J lost 7 bases. Germline V gene sequence: CDR1 SEHNR, CDR2 FQNEAQ (reference sequence). This CDR3 has 18 residues. The CDR3 DNA reads TGTGCCAGCAGCTTAAATAGGGCTAGCGGGAGCTCCTACAATGAGCAGTACTTC. Translating gives CASSLNRASGSSYNEQYF.

In its sample, this clonotype was seen a few times. The rearrangement uses TRBV29-1 and TRBJ2-5; the D gene could be TRBD1 or TRBD2 (5 bases each). The J call is uncertain, as TRBJ2-7 better fits the DNA end. Germline V CDR1 and CDR2: SQVTM, ANQGSEA. There are 12 residues in the CDR3. The CDR3 loop is CSVEDGTREQYF. CDR3 nucleotides: TGCAGCGTTGAAGACGGGACGCGCGAGCAGTACTTC.

There are a few counts of this clonotype. V usage is TRBV12-3 or TRBV12-4 and J usage is TRBJ2-3; 8 positions agree with TRBD2. The CDR3 is made up of 15 amino acids. Germline trimming cut 5 bases from V and 0 bases from J; bases unmatched to any gene: 4. CDR3 sequence (DNA): TGTGCCAGCAGTCCAGCGGGAGCTAGCACAGATACGCAGTATTTT. The encoded protein is CASSPAGASTDTQYF.

The chain recombines TRBV10-2 with TRBJ1-1, with a possible D match to TRBD1 (5 bases). Germline CDR1 WSHSY, CDR2 SAAADI. V dropped 8 bases and J dropped 4 bases, with 17 bases sitting between them. The CDR3 is made up of 14 amino acids. The CDR3 DNA follows: TGCGCCAGCGGGGGGAGGGTAGGGGCCACTGAAGCTTTCTTT. It translates to CASGGRVGATEAFF.

The CDR3: CASSPAAENEQYF. The CDR3, as DNA: TGTGCCAGCAGTCCAGCAGCGGAAAACGAGCAGTACTTC. This chain links TRBV6-6 with TRBJ2-5; maybe TRBD2 (5 bases). The last part of the DNA fits TRBJ2-7 better; the J call may be wrong. CDR1 and CDR2 (germline): MNHNY, SVGAGI (reference sequence). The CDR3 length is 13 residues.

The chain uses TRBV5-1 and TRBJ2-7; TRBD1 agrees at 8 bases. The CDR3 has 18 amino acids. Trimming at V came to 0 bases and at J to 3 bases, leaving 14 bases not matched to a gene. CDR1 and CDR2 from the germline V gene are SGHRS and YFSETQ. The CDR3 DNA reads TGCGCCAGCAGCTTGGAAGACAGGGGTCCCGGTTGGTTCTACGAGCAGTACTTC. Translation gives CASSLEDRGPGWFYEQYF.

The chain has TRBV11-2 and TRBJ2-3, with 7 bases fitting TRBD2. V shed 4 bases, J shed 2 bases, and the junction held 6 bases outside the gene matches. CDR1 and CDR2 from the germline V gene are SGHAT and FQNNGV. The CDR3 covers 15 residues. CDR3 DNA: TGTGCCAGCAGCTGGGCGGGGAGGGCCACAGATACGCAGTATTTT. Amino acid sequence: CASSWAGRATDTQYF.

This clonotype was detected a few times. This chain connects TRBV2 to TRBJ2-7; tentatively, D is TRBD1 or TRBD2 (5 bases each). Germline CDR1 is SNHLY and CDR2 is FYNNEI. This CDR3 is 14 amino acids long. Trimming pared 5 bases from V and 5 bases from J, leaving 16 bases between. Here the CDR3 DNA reads TGTGCCAGCAGTCGGTTGAGGGGCCCCGACGAGCAGTACTTC. Translating gives CASSRLRGPDEQYF. The whole variable domain, remainder taken from reference TRBV2 and TRBJ2-7, is EPEVTQTPSHQVTQMGQEVILRCVPISNHLYFYWYRQILGQKVEFLVSFYNNEISEKSEIFDDQFSVERPDGSNFTLKIRSTKLEDSAMYFCASSRLRGPDEQYFGPGTRLTVT.

The rearrangement uses TRBV24-1 and TRBJ2-1; weak D call: TRBD1 (5 bases). With 10 bases removed from V and 0 bases from J, the gap between germline ends came to 12 bases. Per germline, CDR1 KGHDR and CDR2 SFDVKD. The CDR3 totals 14 residues. CDR3 residues: CATRGHSSYNEQFF. CDR3 sequence (DNA): TGTGCCACACGAGGACACAGCTCCTACAATGAGCAGTTCTTC.

The chain recombines TRBV11-3 with TRBJ2-5; D could derive from TRBD1 or TRBD2 (6 bases each). With the DNA end fitting TRBJ2-7 better, the J assignment may be wrong. This CDR3 is built from 13 residues. CDR1 is SGHNT and CDR2 is YENEEA in the germline V gene. CDR3: CASSRGGNYEQYF. CDR3 nucleotides: TGTGCCAGCAGCCGAGGGGGGAACTACGAGCAGTACTTC.

This clonotype turned up a few times. CDR3 region: CASSLVRLAGGPGKDSYEQYF. The CDR3 DNA sequence: TGTGCCAGCAGCTTAGTGAGACTAGCGGGAGGGCCAGGCAAAGATTCCTACGAGCAGTACTTC. This chain connects TRBV7-2 to TRBJ2-7; 14 nucleotides match TRBD2. This CDR3 region has 21 residues. Germline-derived CDR1 and CDR2 are SGHTA and FQGNSA. V dropped 1 base and J dropped 1; count of bases not matched to a gene: 15.

The chain carries TRBV29-1 and TRBJ1-3; no clear D gene. Germline lookup yields CDR1 SQVTM and CDR2 ANQGSEA. Trimming removed 2 bases at V and 0 bases at J, with 8 bases between. The CDR3 extends over 14 amino acids. CDR3 region: CSVEPGSSGNTIYF. CDR3 DNA sequence: TGCAGCGTTGAACCGGGGAGCTCTGGAAACACCATATATTTT. Full variable domain (outside the CDR3, taken from reference TRBV29-1 and TRBJ1-3): SAVISQKPSRDICQRGTSLTIQCQVDSQVTMMFWYRQQPGQSLTLIATANQGSEATYESGFVIDKFPISRPNLTFSTLTVSNMSPEDSSIYLCSVEPGSSGNTIYFGEGSWLTVV.

The table lists this clonotype with a few counts. The chain carries TRBV20-1 and TRBJ1-6; 11 positions agree with TRBD1. CDR3 length: 15 residues. Germline V CDR1 and CDR2: DFQATT, SNEGSKA (reference sequence). The trim removed 0 bases at V and 10 bases at J, leaving 5 bases unmatched. The CDR3 protein is CSARDGTGGWSPLHF. In DNA, the CDR3 is TGCAGTGCTAGAGATGGGACAGGGGGTTGGTCACCCCTCCACTTT.

This rearrangement joins TRBV11-2 to TRBJ2-5; 11 bases are shared with TRBD1. Germline CDR1 reads SGHAT; CDR2 reads FQNNGV. This CDR3 region has 16 residues. Trimming at V came to 1 base and at J to 2 bases, leaving 3 bases not matched to a gene. For the CDR3, the DNA is TGTGCCAGCAGCTTAGGGGACAGGGGGTCTCAAGAGACCCAGTACTTC. This translates into CASSLGDRGSQETQYF.

Only a few counts were recorded for this clonotype. The chain is built from TRBV4-2 and TRBJ2-7, with 11 bases identical to TRBD2. The CDR3 consists of 16 residues. The germline gives CDR1 LGHNA, CDR2 YNFKEQ. V trimming: 3 bases; J trimming: 3 bases; junction bases outside the gene matches: 7. The CDR3 reads CASSQALAGGFYEQYF. CDR3 nucleotide sequence: TGTGCCAGCAGCCAGGCGCTAGCGGGAGGTTTCTACGAGCAGTACTTC.

DNA of the CDR3: TGCAGTGCTACGGGGATTCAGGCAGAGACCCAGTACTTC. It codes for CSATGIQAETQYF. V is TRBV20-1 and J is TRBJ2-5; possibly TRBD2 for D (5 bases). The CDR3 covers 13 residues. In germline, CDR1 is DFQATT, CDR2 SNEGSKA (reference sequence). V shed 4 bases and J shed 4 bases, with 13 bases lying between them.

This CDR3 is CASSTSLLSSYNEQYF. CDR3 bases: TGTGCCAGCAGTACCTCGTTGCTGAGCTCCTACAATGAGCAGTACTTC. This chain links TRBV27 with TRBJ2-1; D uncertain. The end of the DNA aligns better with TRBJ2-7, so the J call may be wrong. The CDR3 is 16 residues long. The germline V gene has CDR1 MNHEY and CDR2 SMNVEV (reference sequence).

This sequence joins TRBV28 and TRBJ2-6; D is undetermined. The germline gives CDR1 MDHEN, CDR2 SYDVKM. V was pared by 5 bases and J by 1 base, with 12 bases between. This CDR3 region has 16 residues. The CDR3 DNA reads as TGTGCCAGCAGTCTCCCCCTGGGGTCTGGGGCCAACGTCCTGACTTTC. The encoded protein is CASSLPLGSGANVLTF.

This clonotype has only one observation. The gene calls are TRBV2 and TRBJ1-6; no firm D call. Germline CDR1 reads SNHLY; CDR2 reads FYNNEI. This CDR3 contains 13 residues. Trimming cost V 11 bases and J 1 base, with 9 bases left between them. In nucleotides, the CDR3 is TGTGCCGCCGGGGAATCCTATAATTCACCCCTCCACTTT. It codes for CAAGESYNSPLHF.

Details on this clonotype: At one end, the junction sequence differs from germline, possibly due to a read error. The chain couples TRBV24-1 to TRBJ2-1; unclear D gene. This CDR3 spans 14 amino acids. CDR1 and CDR2 (germline): KGHDR, SFDVKD. CDR3 region: CATSDPRSDKEQFF. As DNA, the CDR3 is TGTGCCACCAGTGATCCGCGGAGTGACAAGGAGCAGTTCTTC.

The chain recombines TRBV29-1 with TRBJ2-7; 13 nucleotides align to TRBD2. V lost 4 bases, J lost 1 base, and 10 bases stayed unmatched. The germline gives CDR1 SQVTM, CDR2 ANQGSEA. CDR3 size: 17 residues. The CDR3 region is CSVVRTSGGIESYEQYF. CDR3 in DNA: TGCAGCGTTGTGCGGACTAGCGGGGGAATAGAGTCCTACGAGCAGTACTTC.

This clonotype came up a few times. V gene TRBV20-1 combines with J gene TRBJ2-1; no definite D call. The CDR3 is 13 amino acids. Germline-derived CDR1 and CDR2 are DFQATT and SNEGSKA (reference sequence). Trimming cost V 0 bases and J 8 bases, with 11 bases left between them. As DNA, the CDR3 is TGCAGTGCTAGAGATCCTAGGCGGCATGAGCAGTTCTTC. Its protein product is CSARDPRRHEQFF.

The chain has TRBV21-1 and TRBJ2-7; TRBD1, the table's D call, lacks a check against the DNA. TRBV21-1 is a pseudogene locus. The CDR3 length is 20 residues. CDR3 DNA: TGTGCCAGCAGCAAACGGAGCTGCTCCGGGACAGGGGTTTTTTCCTACGAGCAGTACTTC. This gives the protein CASSKRSCSGTGVFSYEQYF.

The J gene is TRBJ2-4, the V gene TRBV5-1; D is unclear. The germline V gene has CDR1 SGHRS and CDR2 YFSETQ. The V end lost 2 bases, the J end lost 7 bases, and 13 bases lay between the germline ends. The CDR3 sequence is 14 residues long. The DNA of the CDR3 is TGCGCCAGCAGCTTTCGGCAAAAGGACAACATTCAGTACTTC. Protein sequence: CASSFRQKDNIQYF.

In its sample, this clonotype was seen a few times. The chain couples TRBV20-1 to TRBJ2-7; D might be TRBD1 (5 bases). CDR1 and CDR2 from the germline V gene are DFQATT and SNEGSKA (reference sequence). This CDR3 contains 13 residues. Trimming shortened V by 5 bases and J by 3 bases, and 14 bases separated the two germline ends. This CDR3 is CSAGAQADYEQYF. The CDR3 DNA is TGCAGTGCTGGGGCCCAGGCGGACTACGAGCAGTACTTC.

The chain joins TRBV28 to TRBJ1-5; the D gene is possibly TRBD1 (5 bases). V gave up 4 bases and J gave up 3 bases, with 13 bases separating them. The CDR3 runs to 15 residues. Per the germline V gene, CDR1 is MDHEN and CDR2 is SYDVKM. The DNA of the CDR3 is TGTGCCAGCAGTTCTGGTCAGGGATACAATCAGCCCCAGCATTTT. As protein: CASSSGQGYNQPQHF.